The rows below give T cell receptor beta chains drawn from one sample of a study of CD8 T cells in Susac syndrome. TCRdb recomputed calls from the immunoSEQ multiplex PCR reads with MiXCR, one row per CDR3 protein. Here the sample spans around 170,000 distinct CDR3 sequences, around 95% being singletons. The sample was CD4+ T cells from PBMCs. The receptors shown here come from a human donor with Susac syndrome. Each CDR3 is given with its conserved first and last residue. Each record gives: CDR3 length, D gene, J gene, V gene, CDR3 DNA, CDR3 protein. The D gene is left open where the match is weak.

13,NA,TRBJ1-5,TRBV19,TGTGCCGGGAGAGGGGGGGCGAATCAGCCCCAGCATTTT,CAGRGGANQPQHF
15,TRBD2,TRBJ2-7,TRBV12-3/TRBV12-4,TGTGCCAGCAGGCCTAGCGGGGGGGCGAGCTACGAGCAGTACTTC,CASRPSGGASYEQYF
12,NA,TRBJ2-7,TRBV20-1,TGCAGTGCTAGACCGGACAGCTACGAGCAGTACTTC,CSARPDSYEQYF
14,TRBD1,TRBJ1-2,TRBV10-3,TGTGCCATCAGTGATCTACAGGGGAGCAGAAGCTACACCTTC,CAISDLQGSRSYTF
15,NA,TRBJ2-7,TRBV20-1,TGCAGTGCCTCGGACCCGGGACACACCTCCTACGAGCAGTACTTC,CSASDPGHTSYEQYF
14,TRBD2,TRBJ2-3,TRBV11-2,TGTGCCAGCAGGCAAACTAGCGGGGGAGATACGCAGTATTTT,CASRQTSGGDTQYF
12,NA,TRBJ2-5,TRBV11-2,TGTGCCAGCAGCTGGTACCAAGAGACCCAGTACTTC,CASSWYQETQYF
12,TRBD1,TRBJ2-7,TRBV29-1,TGCAGCGTGGACAGGGGATTAGACGAGCAGTACTTC,CSVDRGLDEQYF
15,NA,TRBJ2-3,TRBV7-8,TGTGCCAGCAGCTTAGAGGGCGGGGCGGTAGATACGCAGTATTTT,CASSLEGGAVDTQYF
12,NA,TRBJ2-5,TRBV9,TGTGCCAGCAGCGTAATTGGAGAGACCCAGTACTTC,CASSVIGETQYF
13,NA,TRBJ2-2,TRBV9,TGTGCCAGCAGCGTAGGGGTCGCCGGGGAGCTGTTTTTT,CASSVGVAGELFF
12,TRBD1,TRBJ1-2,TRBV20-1,TGCAGTGCGCCGGGACAGAACTATGGCTACACCTTC,CSAPGQNYGYTF
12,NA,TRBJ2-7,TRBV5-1,TGCGCCAGCAGCTTGTCGGGGCAGGAGCAGTACTTC,CASSLSGQEQYF
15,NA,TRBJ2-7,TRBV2,TGTGCCAGCAGTGATGTGGGAGCAGGGGAGTACGAGCAGTACTTC,CASSDVGAGEYEQYF
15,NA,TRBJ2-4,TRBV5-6,TGTGCCAGCAGCTCACGAGGTCAGGGGAGAAACATTCAGTACTTC,CASSSRGQGRNIQYF
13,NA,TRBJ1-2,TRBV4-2,TGTGCCAGCAGCCAAGGAGAAGACTATGGCTACACCTTC,CASSQGEDYGYTF
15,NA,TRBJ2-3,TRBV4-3,TGCGCCAGCAGCCAAGACCCCTGGGGGGCAGATACGCAGTATTTT,CASSQDPWGADTQYF